The present T cell receptor (beta chain) was sequenced within a study of blood T cell repertoires in COVID-19. Looking at the study overall: Samples taken during acute and convalescent COVID-19 were collected in the United States, Italy and Spain.

Participants reported their clinical history, and cohort assignment relied on those reports. A case of COVID-19 had been met by exposed participants within 2 weeks before study entry. Original analysis: Reference gene primer amplification in the assay estimated nucleated cell counts. The repertoire was sequenced with immunoSEQ multiplex PCR; TCRdb's copy has only in-frame clones and lacks some. The DNA gave D and trimming, while V, J and clone size come from that table. The table includes roughly 400,000 clones, over 75% detected once. Material: PBMCs or T cells enriched from blood (not recorded which). This TCR was sampled from a young woman who had been exposed to COVID-19.

The CDR3 nucleotides are TGTGCCTGGATTGACAGACTGACCGGGGAGCTGTTTTTT. This codes for CAWIDRLTGELFF. The chain combines TRBV30 with TRBJ2-2; a possible D gene is TRBD1 (5 bases). The germline gives CDR1 GTSNPN, CDR2 SVGIG (reference sequence). This CDR3 contains 13 residues. The V gene lost 4 bases and the J gene lost 5 bases, with 11 bases spanning the gap.